This T cell receptor beta chain emerged from a study of T cells in localized non-small cell lung cancer. A remark on this clone: What it recognizes is unknown.

Study-wide points: Only one tumor region was sequenced, so heterogeneity remains possible. It was uninvolved adjacent lung that showed the highest T cell clonality, exceeding tumor.

TCRdb keeps only in-frame clones here, not all; method: immunoSEQ multiplex PCR. The repertoire includes about 60,000 clones, roughly 90% of them detected once, and 1.5% to 2% sits in the top ten. Germline V gives CDR1 SGHRS, CDR2 YFSETQ. V shed 1 base and J 0 bases; nucleotides not matched to a gene: 7. The CDR3 extends over 16 amino acids. Sequenced here: peripheral blood, sampled before any cancer treatment. The chain links TRBV5-1 to TRBJ2-7; 7 bases line up with TRBD1. This TCR derives from a woman aged 40 to 75 with stage I lung adenocarcinoma. CDR3 residues: CASSLSIGGSSYEQYF. CDR3 sequence (DNA): TGCGCCAGCAGCTTGAGCATAGGGGGCAGCTCCTACGAGCAGTACTTC.